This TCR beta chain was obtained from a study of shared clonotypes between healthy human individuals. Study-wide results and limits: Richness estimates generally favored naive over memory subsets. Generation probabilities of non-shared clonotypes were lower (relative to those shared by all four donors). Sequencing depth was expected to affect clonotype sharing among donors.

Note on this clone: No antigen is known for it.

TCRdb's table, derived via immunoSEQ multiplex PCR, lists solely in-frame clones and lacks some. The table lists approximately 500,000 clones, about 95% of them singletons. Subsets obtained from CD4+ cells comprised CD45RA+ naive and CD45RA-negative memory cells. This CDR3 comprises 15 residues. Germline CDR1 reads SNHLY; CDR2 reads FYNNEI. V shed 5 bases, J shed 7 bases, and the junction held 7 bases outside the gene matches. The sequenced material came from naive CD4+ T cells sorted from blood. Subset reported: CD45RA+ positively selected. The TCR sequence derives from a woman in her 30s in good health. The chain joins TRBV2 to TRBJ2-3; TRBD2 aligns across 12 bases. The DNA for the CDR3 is TGTGCCAGCAGTACTAGCGGGAGGAAAGATAATACGCAGTATTTT. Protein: CASSTSGRKDNTQYF. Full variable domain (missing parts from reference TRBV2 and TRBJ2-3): EPEVTQTPSHQVTQMGQEVILRCVPISNHLYFYWYRQILGQKVEFLVSFYNNEISEKSEIFDDQFSVERPDGSNFTLKIRSTKLEDSAMYFCASSTSGRKDNTQYFGPGTRLTVL.